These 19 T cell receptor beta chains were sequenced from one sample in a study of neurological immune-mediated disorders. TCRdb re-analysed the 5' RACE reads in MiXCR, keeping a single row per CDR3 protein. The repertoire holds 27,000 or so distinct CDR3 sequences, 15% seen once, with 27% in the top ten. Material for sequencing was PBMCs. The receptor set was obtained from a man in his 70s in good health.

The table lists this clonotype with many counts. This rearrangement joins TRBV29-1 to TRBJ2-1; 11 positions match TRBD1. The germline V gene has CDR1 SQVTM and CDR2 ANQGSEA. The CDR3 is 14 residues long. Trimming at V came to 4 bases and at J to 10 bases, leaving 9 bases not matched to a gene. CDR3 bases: TGCAGCGTTGGAGGGGACAGGGGGAGAGGGGAGCAGTTCTTC. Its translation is CSVGGDRGRGEQFF.

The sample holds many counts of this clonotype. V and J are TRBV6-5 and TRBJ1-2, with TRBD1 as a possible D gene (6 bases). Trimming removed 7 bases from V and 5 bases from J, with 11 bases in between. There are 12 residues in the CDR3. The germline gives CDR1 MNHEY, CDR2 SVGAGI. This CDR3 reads CASKQGGYGYTF. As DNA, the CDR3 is TGTGCCAGCAAACAGGGCGGATATGGCTACACCTTC.

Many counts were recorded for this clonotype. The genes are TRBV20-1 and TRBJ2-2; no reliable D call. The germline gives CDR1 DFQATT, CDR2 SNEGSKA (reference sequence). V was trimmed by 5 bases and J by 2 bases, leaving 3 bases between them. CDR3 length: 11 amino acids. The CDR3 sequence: CSAANTGELFF. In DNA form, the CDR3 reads TGCAGTGCTGCCAACACCGGGGAGCTGTTTTTT.

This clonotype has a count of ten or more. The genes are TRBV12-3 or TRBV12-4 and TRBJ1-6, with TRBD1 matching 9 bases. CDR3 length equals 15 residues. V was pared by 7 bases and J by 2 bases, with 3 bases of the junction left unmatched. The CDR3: CASTWTGAYNSPLHF. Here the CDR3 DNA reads TGTGCCAGCACCTGGACAGGGGCCTATAATTCACCCCTCCACTTT.

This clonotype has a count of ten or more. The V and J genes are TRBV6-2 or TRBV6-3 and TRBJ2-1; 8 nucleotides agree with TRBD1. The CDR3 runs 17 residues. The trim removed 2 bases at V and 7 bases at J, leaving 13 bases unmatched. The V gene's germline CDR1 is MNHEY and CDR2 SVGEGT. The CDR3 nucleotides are TGTGCCAGCAGTTACGATCCCCGCAGGGGGCGTACAAATGAGCAGTTCTTC. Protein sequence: CASSYDPRRGRTNEQFF.

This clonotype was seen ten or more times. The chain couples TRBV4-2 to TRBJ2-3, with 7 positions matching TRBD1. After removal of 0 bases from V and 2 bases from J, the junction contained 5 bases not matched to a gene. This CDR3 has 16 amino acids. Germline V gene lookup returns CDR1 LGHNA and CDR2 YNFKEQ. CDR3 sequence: CASSQDLGQNTDTQYF. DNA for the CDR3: TGTGCCAGCAGCCAAGATTTGGGACAGAACACAGATACGCAGTATTTT.

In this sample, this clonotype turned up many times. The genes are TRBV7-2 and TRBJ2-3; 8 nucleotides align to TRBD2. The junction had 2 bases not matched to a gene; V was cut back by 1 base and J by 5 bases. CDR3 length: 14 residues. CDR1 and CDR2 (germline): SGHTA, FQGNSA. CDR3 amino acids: CASSLGLAGDTQYF. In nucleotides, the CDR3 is TGTGCCAGCAGCTTAGGGCTAGCGGGAGATACGCAGTATTTT.

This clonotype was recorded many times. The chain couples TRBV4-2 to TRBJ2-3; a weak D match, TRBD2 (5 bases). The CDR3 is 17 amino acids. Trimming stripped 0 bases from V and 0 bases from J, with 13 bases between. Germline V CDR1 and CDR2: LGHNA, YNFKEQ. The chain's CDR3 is CASSQDYGPGSTDTQYF. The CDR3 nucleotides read TGTGCCAGCAGCCAAGACTACGGGCCGGGGAGCACAGATACGCAGTATTTT.

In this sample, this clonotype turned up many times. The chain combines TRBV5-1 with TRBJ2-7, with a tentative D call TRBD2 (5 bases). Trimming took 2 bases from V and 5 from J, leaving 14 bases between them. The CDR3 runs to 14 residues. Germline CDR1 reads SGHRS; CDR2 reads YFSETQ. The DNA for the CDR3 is TGCGCCAGCAGCTTAGGCGGGTTTCTGAACGAGCAGTACTTC. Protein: CASSLGGFLNEQYF.

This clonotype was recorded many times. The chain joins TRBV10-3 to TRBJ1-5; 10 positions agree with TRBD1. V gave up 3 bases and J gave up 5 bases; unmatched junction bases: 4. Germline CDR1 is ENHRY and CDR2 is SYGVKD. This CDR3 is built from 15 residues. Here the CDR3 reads CAISDLGTGDQPQHF. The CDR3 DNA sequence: TGTGCCATCAGTGACCTTGGGACAGGGGATCAGCCCCAGCATTTT.

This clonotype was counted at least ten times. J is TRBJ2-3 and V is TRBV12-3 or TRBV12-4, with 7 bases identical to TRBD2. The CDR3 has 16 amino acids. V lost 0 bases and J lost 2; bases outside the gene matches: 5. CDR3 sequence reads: CASSLARGTLTDTQYF. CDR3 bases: TGTGCCAGCAGTTTAGCGCGGGGGACCCTCACAGATACGCAGTATTTT.

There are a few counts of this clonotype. CDR3 region: CASNQTSGVITDTQYF. The CDR3 DNA reads TGTGCCAGCAACCAAACCTCCGGGGTTATCACAGATACGCAGTATTTT. The gene calls are TRBV7-9 and TRBJ2-3; TRBD2 is a possible D gene (5 bases). This CDR3 has 16 amino acids. Germline-derived CDR1 and CDR2 are SEHNR and FQNEAQ (reference sequence). V lost 7 bases and J 2 bases, leaving 19 bases between the germline ends.

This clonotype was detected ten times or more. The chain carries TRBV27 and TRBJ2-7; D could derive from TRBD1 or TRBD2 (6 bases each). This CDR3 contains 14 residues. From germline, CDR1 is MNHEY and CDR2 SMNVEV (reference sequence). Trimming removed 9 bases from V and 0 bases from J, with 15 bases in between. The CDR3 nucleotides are TGTGCCAGTAAAAGGGGGGTTGGCTCCTACGAGCAGTACTTC. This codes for CASKRGVGSYEQYF.

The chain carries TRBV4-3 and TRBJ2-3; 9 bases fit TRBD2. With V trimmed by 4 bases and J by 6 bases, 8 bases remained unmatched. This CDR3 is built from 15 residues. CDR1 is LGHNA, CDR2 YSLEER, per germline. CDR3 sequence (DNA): TGCGCCAGCAGCCGGCAGCGGGGGGCCTGGGATACGCAGTATTTT. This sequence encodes CASSRQRGAWDTQYF.

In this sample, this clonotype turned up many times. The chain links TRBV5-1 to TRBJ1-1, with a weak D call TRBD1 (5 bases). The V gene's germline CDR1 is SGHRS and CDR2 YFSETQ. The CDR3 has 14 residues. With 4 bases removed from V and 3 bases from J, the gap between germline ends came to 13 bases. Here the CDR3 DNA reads TGCGCCAGCAGCGTCGGTCCGGGGGACACTGAAGCTTTCTTT. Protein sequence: CASSVGPGDTEAFF.

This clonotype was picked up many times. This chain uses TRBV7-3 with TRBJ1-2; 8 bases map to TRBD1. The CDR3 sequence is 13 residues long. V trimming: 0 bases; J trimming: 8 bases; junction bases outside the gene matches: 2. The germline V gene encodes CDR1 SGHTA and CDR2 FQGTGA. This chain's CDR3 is CASSLTTGEGYTF. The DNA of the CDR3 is TGTGCCAGCAGCTTAACGACAGGGGAAGGCTACACCTTC.

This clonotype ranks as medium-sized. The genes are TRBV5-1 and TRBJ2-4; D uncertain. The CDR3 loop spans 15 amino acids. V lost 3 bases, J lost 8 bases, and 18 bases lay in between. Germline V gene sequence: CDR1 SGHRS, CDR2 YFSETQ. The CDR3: CASSYLTPTIDIQYF. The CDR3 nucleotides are TGCGCCAGCAGCTACCTGACCCCTACTATAGACATTCAGTACTTC.

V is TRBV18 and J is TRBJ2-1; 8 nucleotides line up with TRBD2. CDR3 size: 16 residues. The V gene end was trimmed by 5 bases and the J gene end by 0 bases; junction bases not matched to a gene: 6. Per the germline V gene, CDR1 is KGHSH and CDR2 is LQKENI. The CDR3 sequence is CASSAGGPSSYNEQFF. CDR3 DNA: TGTGCCAGCTCAGCGGGGGGCCCTAGCTCCTACAATGAGCAGTTCTTC.

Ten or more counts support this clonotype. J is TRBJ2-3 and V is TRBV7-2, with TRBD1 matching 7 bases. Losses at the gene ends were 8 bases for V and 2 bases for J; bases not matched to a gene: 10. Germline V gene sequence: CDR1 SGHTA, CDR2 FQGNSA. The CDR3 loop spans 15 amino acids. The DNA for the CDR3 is TGTGCCAGCGGCCTTAGGGGGCCGACCACAGATACGCAGTATTTT. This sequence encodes CASGLRGPTTDTQYF.